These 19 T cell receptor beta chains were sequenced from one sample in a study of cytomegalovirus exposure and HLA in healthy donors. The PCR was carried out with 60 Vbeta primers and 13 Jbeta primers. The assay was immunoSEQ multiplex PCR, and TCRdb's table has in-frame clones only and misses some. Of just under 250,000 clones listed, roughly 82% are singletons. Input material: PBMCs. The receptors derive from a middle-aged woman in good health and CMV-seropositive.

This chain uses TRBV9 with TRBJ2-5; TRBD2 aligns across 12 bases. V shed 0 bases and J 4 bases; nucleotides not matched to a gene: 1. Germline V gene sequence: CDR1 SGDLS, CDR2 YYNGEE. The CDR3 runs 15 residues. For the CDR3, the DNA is TGTGCCAGCAGCGTAGAACTAGCGGGGGGAGAGACCCAGTACTTC. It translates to CASSVELAGGETQYF.

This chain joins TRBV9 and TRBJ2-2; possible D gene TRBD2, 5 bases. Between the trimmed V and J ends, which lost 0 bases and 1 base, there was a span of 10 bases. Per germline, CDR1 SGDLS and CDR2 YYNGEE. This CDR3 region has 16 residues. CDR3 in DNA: TGTGCCAGCAGCGTAGAACGGGGTTTGAACACCGGGGAGCTGTTTTTT. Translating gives CASSVERGLNTGELFF. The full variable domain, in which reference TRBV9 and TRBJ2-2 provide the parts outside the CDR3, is DSGVTQTPKHLITATGQRVTLRCSPRSGDLSVYWYQQSLDQGLQFLIQYYNGEERAKGNILERFSAQQFPDLHSELNLSSLELGDSALYFCASSVERGLNTGELFFGEGSRLTVL.

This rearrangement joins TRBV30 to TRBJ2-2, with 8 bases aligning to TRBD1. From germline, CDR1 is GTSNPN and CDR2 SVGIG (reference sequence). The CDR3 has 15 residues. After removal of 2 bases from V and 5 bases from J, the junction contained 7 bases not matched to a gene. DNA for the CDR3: TGTGCCTGGAGTACGGGAAGGACAGGGACCGGGGAGCTGTTTTTT. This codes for CAWSTGRTGTGELFF.

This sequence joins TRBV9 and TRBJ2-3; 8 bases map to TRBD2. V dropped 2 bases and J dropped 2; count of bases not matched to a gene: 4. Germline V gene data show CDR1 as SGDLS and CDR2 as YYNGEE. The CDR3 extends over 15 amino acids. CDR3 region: CASSVTLADTDTQYF. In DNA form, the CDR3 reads TGTGCCAGCAGCGTTACACTAGCGGACACAGATACGCAGTATTTT.

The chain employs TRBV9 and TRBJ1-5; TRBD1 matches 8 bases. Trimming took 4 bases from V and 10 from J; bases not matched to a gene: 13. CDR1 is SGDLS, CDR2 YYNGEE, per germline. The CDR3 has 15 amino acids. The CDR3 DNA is TGTGCCAGCAGCCAGGGGGCGGGAGAATCATATCCCCAGCATTTT. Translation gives CASSQGAGESYPQHF.

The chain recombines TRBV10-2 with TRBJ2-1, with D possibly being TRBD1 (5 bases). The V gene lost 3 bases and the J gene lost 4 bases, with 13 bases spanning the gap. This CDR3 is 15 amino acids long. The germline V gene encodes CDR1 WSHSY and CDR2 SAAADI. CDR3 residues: CASSDLWGPYNEQFF. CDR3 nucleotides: TGCGCCAGCAGTGATTTGTGGGGCCCATACAATGAGCAGTTCTTC.

The DNA of the CDR3 is TGTGCCTGGAGTGCCTCTAGCTGGGCAGATACGCAGTATTTT. This codes for CAWSASSWADTQYF. V is TRBV30 and J is TRBJ2-3; weak D call: TRBD2 (5 bases). Germline CDR1 GTSNPN, CDR2 SVGIG (reference sequence). The V gene lost 1 base and the J gene lost 4 bases, with 12 bases spanning the gap. CDR3 length: 14 amino acids.

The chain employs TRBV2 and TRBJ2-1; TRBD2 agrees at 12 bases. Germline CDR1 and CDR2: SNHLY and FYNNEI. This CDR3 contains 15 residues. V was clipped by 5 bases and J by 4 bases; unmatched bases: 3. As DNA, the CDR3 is TGTGCCAGCAGTCTGACTAGCGGGAGATACAATGAGCAGTTCTTC. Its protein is CASSLTSGRYNEQFF.

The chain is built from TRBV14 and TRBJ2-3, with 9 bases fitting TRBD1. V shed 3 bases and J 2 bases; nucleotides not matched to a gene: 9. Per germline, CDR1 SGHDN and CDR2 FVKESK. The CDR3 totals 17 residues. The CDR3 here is CASSHPDRGSTTDTQYF. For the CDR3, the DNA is TGTGCCAGCAGCCACCCTGACAGGGGGTCCACCACAGATACGCAGTATTTT.

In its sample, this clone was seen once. CDR3 DNA: TGTGCCAGCAGCTCACGGACAGGGCTGAACACTGAAGCTTTCTTT. Amino acid sequence: CASSSRTGLNTEAFF. This sequence joins TRBV11-2 and TRBJ1-1; 8 nucleotides align to TRBD1. The CDR3 contains 15 residues. The germline V gene has CDR1 SGHAT and CDR2 FQNNGV. The V segment lost 4 bases and the J segment 0 bases; nucleotides outside the gene matches: 4. Based on the CDR3 plus reference TRBV11-2 and TRBJ1-1, the full variable domain is EAGVAQSPRYKIIEKRQSVAFWCNPISGHATLYWYQQILGQGPKLLIQFQNNGVVDDSQLPKDRFSAERLKGVDSTLKIQPAKLEDSAVYLCASSSRTGLNTEAFFGQGTRLTVV.

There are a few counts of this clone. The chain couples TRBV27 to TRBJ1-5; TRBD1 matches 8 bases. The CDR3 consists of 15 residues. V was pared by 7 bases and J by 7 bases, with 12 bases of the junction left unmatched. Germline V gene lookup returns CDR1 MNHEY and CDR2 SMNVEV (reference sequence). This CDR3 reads CASTPGAHRGQPQHF. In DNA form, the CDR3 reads TGTGCCAGCACCCCAGGGGCTCACAGGGGGCAGCCCCAGCATTTT.

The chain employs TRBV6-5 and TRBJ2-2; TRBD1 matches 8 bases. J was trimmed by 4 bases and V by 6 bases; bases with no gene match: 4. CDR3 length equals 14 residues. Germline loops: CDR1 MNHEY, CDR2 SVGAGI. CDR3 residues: CASSNDRGTGELFF. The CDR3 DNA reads TGTGCCAGCAGCAACGACAGGGGCACCGGGGAGCTGTTTTTT.

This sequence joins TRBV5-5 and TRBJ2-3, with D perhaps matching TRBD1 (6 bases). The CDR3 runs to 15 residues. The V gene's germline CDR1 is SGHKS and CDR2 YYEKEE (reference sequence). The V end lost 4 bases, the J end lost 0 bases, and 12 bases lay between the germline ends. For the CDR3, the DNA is TGTGCCAGCAGCCCGGGGACAACTAGCACAGATACGCAGTATTTT. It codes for CASSPGTTSTDTQYF.

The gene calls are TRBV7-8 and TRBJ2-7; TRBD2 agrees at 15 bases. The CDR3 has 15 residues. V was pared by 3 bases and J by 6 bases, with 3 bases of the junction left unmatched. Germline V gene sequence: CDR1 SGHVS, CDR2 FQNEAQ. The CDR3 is CASSLGLAGGGEQYF. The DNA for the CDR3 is TGTGCCAGCAGCTTGGGACTAGCGGGAGGAGGCGAGCAGTACTTC.

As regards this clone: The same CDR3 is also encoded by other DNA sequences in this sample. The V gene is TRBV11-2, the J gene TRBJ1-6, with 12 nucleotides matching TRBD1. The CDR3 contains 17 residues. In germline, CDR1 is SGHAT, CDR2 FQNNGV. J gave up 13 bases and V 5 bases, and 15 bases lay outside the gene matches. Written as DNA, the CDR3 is TGTGCCAGCAGCCGGCTGGGACAGGGGGCATTGTTTTCCCCCCTCCACTTT. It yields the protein CASSRLGQGALFSPLHF.

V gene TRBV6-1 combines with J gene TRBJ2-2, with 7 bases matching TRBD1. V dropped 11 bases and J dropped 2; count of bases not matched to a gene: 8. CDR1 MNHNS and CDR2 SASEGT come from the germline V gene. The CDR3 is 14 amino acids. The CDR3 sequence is CAHSRDSNTGELFF. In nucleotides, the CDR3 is TGTGCCCACAGTCGGGACAGTAACACCGGGGAGCTGTTTTTT.

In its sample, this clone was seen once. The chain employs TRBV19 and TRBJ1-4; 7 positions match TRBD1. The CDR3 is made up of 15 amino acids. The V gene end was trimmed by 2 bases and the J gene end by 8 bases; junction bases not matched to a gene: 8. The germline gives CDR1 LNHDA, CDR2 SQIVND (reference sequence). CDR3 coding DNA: TGTGCCAGTAGTATAAGGGTACAGGGGAGCGAAAAACTGTTTTTT. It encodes CASSIRVQGSEKLFF. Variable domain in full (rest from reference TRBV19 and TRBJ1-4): DGGITQSPKYLFRKEGQNVTLSCEQNLNHDAMYWYRQDPGQGLRLIYYSQIVNDFQKGDIAEGYSVSREKKESFPLTVTSAQKNPTAFYLCASSIRVQGSEKLFFGSGTQLSVL.

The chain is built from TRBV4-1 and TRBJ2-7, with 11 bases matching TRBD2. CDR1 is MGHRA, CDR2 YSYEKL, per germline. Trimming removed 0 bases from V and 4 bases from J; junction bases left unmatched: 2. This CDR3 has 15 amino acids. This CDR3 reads CASSQETSGRYEQYF. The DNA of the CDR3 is TGCGCCAGCAGCCAAGAAACTAGCGGGAGATACGAGCAGTACTTC.

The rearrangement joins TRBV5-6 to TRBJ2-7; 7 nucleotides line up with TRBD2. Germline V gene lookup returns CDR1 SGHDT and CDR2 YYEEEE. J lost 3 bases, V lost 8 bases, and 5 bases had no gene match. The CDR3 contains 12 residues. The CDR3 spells CASGTTGYEQYF. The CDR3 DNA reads TGTGCCAGTGGGACTACCGGCTACGAGCAGTACTTC. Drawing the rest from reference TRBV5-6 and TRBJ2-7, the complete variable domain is DAGVTQSPTHLIKTRGQQVTLRCSPKSGHDTVSWYQQALGQGPQFIFQYYEEEERQRGNFPDRFSGHQFPNYSSELNVNALLLGDSALYLCASGTTGYEQYFGPGTRLTVT.